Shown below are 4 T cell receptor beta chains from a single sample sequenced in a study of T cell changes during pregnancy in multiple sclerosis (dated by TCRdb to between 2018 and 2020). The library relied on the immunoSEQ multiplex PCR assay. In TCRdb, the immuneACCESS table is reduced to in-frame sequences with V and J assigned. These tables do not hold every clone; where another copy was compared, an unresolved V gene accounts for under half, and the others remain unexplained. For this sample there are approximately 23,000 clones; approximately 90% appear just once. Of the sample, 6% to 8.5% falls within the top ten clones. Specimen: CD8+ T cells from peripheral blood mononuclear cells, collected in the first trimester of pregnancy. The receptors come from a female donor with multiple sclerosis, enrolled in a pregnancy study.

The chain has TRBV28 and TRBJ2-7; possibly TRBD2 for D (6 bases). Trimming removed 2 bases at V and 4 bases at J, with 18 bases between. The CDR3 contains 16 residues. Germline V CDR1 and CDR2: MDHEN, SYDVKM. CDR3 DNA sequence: TGTGCCAGCAGTTTACGAGGGCCAGCGGGTGAATACGAGCAGTACTTC. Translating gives CASSLRGPAGEYEQYF.

The CDR3, as DNA: TGTGCCAGCAGACCTGACAGGGGAGCTAATGAAAAACTGTTTTTT. It is translated as CASRPDRGANEKLFF. The gene calls are TRBV27 and TRBJ1-4, with 8 bases that match TRBD1. The CDR3 has 15 residues. The germline CDR1 and CDR2 sequences are MNHEY and SMNVEV (reference sequence). The junction had 6 bases not matched to a gene; V was cut back by 6 bases and J by 3 bases. Complete variable domain (other parts from reference TRBV27 and TRBJ1-4): EAQVTQNPRYLITVTGKKLTVTCSQNMNHEYMSWYRQDPGLGLRQIYYSMNVEVTDKGDVPEGYKVSRKEKRNFPLILESPSPNQTSLYFCASRPDRGANEKLFFGSGTQLSVL.

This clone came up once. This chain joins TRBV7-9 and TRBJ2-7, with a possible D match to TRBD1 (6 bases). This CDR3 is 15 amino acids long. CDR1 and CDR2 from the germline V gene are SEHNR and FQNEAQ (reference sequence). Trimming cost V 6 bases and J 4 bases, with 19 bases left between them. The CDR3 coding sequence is TGTGCCAGCAGTTGGGGCTCCGGACAGAAGTACGAGCAGTACTTC. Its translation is CASSWGSGQKYEQYF.

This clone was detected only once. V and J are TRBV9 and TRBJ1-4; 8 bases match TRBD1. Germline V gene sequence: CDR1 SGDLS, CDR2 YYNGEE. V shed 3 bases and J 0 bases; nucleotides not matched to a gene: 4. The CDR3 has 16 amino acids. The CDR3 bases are TGTGCCAGCAGCGCCGAACAGGGGGCAACTAATGAAAAACTGTTTTTT. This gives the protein CASSAEQGATNEKLFF.